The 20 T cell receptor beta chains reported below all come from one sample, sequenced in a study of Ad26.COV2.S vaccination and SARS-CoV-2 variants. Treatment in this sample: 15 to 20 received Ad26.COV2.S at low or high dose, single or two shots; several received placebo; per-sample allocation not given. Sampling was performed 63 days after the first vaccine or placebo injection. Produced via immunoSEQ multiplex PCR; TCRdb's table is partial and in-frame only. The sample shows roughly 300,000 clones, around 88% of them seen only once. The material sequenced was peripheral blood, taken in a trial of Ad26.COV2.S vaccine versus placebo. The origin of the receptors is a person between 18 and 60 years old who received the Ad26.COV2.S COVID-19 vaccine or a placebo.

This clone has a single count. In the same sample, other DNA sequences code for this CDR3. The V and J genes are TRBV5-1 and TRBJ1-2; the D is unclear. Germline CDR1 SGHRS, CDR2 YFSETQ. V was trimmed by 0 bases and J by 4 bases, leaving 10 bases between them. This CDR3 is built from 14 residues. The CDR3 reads CASSLVSGSYGYTF. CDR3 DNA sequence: TGCGCCAGCAGCTTGGTGTCTGGTAGCTATGGCTACACCTTC.

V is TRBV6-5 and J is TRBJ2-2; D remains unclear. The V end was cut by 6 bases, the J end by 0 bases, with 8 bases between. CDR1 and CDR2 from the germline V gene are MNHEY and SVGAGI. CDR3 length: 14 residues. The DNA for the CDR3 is TGTGCCAGCAGAGCGTTTCCGAACACCGGGGAGCTGTTTTTT. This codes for CASRAFPNTGELFF.

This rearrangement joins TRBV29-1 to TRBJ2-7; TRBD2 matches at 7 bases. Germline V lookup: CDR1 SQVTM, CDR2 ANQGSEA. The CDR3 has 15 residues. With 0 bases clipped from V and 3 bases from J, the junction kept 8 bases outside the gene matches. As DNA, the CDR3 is TGCAGCGTTGAAGATGACACTAGCGACCACTACGAGCAGTACTTC. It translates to CSVEDDTSDHYEQYF.

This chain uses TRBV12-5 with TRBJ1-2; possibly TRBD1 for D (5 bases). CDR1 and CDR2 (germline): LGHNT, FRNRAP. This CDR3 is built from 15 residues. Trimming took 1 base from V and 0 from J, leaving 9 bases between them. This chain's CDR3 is CASGLAGSTNYGYTF. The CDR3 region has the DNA TGTGCTAGTGGTTTGGCAGGGAGTACTAACTATGGCTACACCTTC.

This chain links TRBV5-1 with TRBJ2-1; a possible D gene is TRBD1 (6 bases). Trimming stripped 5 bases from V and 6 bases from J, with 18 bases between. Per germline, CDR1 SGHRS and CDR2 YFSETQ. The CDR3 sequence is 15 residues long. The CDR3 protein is CASRLMTGPINEQFF. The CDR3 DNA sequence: TGCGCCAGCAGATTGATGACAGGCCCCATCAATGAGCAGTTCTTC.

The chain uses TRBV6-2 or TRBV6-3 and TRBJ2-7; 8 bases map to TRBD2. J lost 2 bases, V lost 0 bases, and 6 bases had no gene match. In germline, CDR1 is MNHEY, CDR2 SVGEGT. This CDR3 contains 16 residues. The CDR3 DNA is TGTGCCAGCAGTTACTCTTCGGGGGGGCAAACCTACGAGCAGTACTTC. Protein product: CASSYSSGGQTYEQYF.

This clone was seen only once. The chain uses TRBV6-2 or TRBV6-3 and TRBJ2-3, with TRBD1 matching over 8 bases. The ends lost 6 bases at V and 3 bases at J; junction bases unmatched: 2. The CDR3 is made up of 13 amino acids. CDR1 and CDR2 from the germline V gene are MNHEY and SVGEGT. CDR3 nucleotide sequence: TGTGCCAGCAGCCGACAGGGGACAGATACGCAGTATTTT. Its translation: CASSRQGTDTQYF.

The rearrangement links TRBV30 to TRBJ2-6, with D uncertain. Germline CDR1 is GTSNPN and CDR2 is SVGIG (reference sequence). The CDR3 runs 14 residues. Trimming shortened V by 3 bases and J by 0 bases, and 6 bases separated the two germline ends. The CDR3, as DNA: TGTGCCTGGAGAGTACACTCTGGGGCCAACGTCCTGACTTTC. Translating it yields CAWRVHSGANVLTF.

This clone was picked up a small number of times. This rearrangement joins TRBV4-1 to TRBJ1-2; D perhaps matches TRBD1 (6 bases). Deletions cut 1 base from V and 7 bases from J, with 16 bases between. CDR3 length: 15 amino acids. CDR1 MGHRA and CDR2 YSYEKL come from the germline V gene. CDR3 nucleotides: TGCGCCAGCAGCCAAGGAAGCAGGGGATCGGTTGGCTACACCTTC. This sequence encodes CASSQGSRGSVGYTF.

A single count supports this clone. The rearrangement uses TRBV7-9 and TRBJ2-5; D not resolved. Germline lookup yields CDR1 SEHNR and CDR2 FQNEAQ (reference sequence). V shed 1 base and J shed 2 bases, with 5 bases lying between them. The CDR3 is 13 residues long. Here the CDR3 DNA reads TGTGCCAGCAGCTTAGGGAGTCAAGAGACCCAGTACTTC. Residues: CASSLGSQETQYF.

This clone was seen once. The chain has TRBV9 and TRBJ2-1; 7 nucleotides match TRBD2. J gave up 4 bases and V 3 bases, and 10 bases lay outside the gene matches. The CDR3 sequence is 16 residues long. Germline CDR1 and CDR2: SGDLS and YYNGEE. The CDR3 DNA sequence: TGTGCCAGCAGCGCCCGTAGACTAGCCGAGTACAATGAGCAGTTCTTC. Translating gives CASSARRLAEYNEQFF.

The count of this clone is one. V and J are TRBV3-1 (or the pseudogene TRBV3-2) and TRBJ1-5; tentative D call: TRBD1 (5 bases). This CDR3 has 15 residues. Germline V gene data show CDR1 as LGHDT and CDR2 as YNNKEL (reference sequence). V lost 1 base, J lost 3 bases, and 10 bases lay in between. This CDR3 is CASSQGGGNNQPQHF. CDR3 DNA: TGTGCCAGCAGCCAAGGGGGGGGGAACAATCAGCCCCAGCATTTT.

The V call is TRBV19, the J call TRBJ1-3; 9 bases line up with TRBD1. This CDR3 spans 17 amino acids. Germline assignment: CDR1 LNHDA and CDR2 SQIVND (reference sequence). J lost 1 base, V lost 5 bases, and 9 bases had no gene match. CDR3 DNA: TGTGCCAGTAGTGCCCGCCCGGGACAGGGATCTGGAAACACCATATATTTT. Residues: CASSARPGQGSGNTIYF.

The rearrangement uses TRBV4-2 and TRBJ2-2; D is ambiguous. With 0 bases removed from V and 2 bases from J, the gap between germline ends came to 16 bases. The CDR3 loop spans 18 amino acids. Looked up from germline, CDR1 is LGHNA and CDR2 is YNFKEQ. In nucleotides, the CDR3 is TGTGCCAGCAGCCAAGATCCCCCGGGCTCGGTAAACACCGGGGAGCTGTTTTTT. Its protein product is CASSQDPPGSVNTGELFF.

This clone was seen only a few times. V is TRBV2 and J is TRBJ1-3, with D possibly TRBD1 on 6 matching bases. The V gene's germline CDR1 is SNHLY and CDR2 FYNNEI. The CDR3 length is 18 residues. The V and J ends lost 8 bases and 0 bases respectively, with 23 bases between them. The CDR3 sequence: CASGTRDILHPSGNTIYF. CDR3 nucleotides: TGTGCCAGCGGCACCCGGGACATCCTACACCCCTCTGGAAACACCATATATTTT.

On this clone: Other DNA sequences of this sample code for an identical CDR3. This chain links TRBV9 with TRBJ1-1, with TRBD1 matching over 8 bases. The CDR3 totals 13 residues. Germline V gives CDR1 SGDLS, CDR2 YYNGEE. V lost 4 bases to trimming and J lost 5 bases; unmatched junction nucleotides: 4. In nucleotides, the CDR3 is TGTGCCAGCAGCTTACGGACAGGGACTGAAGCTTTCTTT. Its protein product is CASSLRTGTEAFF.

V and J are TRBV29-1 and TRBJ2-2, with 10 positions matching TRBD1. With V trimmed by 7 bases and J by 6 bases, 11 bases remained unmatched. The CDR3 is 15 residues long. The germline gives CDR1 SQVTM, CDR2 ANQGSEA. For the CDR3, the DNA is TGCAGCGCCGCACCCGGACAGGGGGTGTCCGGGGAGCTGTTTTTT. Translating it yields CSAAPGQGVSGELFF.

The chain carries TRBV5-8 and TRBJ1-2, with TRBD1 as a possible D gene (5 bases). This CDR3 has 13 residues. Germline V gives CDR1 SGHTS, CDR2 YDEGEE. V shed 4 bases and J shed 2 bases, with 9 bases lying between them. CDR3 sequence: CASSGRENYGYTF. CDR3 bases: TGTGCCAGCAGCGGCAGGGAAAACTATGGCTACACCTTC.

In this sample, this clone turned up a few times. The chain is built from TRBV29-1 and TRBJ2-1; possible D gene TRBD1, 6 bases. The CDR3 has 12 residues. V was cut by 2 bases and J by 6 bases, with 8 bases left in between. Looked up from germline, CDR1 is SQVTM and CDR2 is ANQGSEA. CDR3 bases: TGCAGCGTTGAAAGAGGGGGCAATGAGCAGTTCTTC. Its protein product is CSVERGGNEQFF.

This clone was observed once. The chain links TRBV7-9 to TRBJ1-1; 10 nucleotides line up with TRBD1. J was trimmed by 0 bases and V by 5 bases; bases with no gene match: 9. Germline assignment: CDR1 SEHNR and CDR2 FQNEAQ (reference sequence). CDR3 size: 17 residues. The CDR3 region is CASSPRDRGLVNTEAFF. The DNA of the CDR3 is TGTGCCAGCAGCCCCCGGGACAGGGGATTGGTGAACACTGAAGCTTTCTTT.